The present TCR beta chain was sequenced within a study of cytotoxic CD8 clonotypes in ibrutinib-treated CLL. Measured with immunoSEQ multiplex PCR; TCRdb has only the in-frame clones, and not every one. The data hold more than 300,000 clones, with around four fifths observed a single time. There are 15 residues in the CDR3. CDR1 and CDR2 (germline): SGHRS, YFSETQ. Germline trimming cut 4 bases from V and 3 bases from J; bases unmatched to any gene: 4. The J gene is TRBJ2-2, the V gene TRBV5-1, with TRBD1 matching over 9 bases. The TCR was taken from a human donor with chronic lymphocytic leukemia. Sequenced material: PBMCs, taken before ibrutinib treatment. CDR3 DNA: TGCGCCAGCAGCCCGGACAGGGGAGACACCGGGGAGCTGTTTTTT. It specifies CASSPDRGDTGELFF.